This TCR beta chain was documented in a study of cytotoxic CD8 clonotypes in ibrutinib-treated CLL. Study details: Responses comprised approximately 24 partial and 2 complete; at median around 67 months, approximately 15 remained remitted and about twelve progressed. General observations from the study: Relative to age-matched healthy donors, clonality at baseline was higher, and it tracked circulating CD8+ T-cell counts.

A remark on this clone: The antigen is undetermined.

The repertoire was sequenced with immunoSEQ multiplex PCR; TCRdb's copy has only in-frame clones and lacks some. The sample includes 150,000 to 200,000 clones, roughly 77% of them seen just once. The clonotype comes from a human donor with chronic lymphocytic leukemia. The sample consisted of PBMCs, taken after 12 months of ibrutinib treatment.

For the CDR3, the DNA is TGTGCCAGCAGCACCACAGGGGGCGAAGGACTAGCGGGAGTCAGGGAGCAGTTCTTC. Its translation: CASSTTGGEGLAGVREQFF. The genes are TRBV21-1 and TRBJ2-1; TRBD2 reflects the table's D call only, with no check against the DNA. TRBV21-1 is noted as a pseudogene. The CDR3 loop spans 19 amino acids.